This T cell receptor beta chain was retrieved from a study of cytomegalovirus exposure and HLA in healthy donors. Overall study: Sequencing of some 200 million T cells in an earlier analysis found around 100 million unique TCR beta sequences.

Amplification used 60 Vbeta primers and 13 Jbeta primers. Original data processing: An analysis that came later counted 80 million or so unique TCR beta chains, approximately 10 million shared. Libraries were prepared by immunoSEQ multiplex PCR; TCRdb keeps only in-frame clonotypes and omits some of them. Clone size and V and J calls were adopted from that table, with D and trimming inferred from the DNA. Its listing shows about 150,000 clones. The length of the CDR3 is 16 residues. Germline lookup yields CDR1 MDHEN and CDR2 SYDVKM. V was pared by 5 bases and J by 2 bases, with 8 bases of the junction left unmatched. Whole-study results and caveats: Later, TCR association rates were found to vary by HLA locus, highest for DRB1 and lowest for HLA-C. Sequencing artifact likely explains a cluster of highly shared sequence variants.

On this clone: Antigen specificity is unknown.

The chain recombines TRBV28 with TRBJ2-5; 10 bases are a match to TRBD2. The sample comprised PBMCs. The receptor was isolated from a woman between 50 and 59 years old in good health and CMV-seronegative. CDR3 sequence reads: CASSPSPAGGQETQYF. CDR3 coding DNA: TGTGCCAGCAGTCCCTCTCCAGCGGGGGGGCAAGAGACCCAGTACTTC.